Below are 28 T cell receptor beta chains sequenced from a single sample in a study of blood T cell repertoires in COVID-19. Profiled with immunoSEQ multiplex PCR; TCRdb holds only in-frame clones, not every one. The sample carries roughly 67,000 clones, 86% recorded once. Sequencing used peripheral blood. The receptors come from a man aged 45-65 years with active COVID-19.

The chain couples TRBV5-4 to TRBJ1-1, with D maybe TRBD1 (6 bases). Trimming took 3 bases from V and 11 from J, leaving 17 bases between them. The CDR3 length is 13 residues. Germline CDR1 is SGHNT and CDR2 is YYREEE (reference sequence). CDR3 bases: TGTGCCAGCAGCTGGGGGCGTCTGGGGGAGGCTTTCTTT. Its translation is CASSWGRLGEAFF.

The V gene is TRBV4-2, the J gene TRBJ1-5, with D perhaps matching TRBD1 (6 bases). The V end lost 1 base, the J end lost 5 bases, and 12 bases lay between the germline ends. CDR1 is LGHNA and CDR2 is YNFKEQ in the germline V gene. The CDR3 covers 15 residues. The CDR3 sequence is CASSQVVSGDQPQHF. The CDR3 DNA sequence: TGTGCCAGCAGCCAAGTTGTGTCAGGGGATCAGCCCCAGCATTTT.

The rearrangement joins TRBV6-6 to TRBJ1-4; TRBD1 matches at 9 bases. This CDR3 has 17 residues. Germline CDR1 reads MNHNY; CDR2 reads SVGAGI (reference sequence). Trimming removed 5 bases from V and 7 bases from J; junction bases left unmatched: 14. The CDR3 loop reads CASSLGTGRSTIEKLFF. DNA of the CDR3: TGTGCCAGCAGTCTCGGGACAGGGAGGAGTACCATTGAAAAACTGTTTTTT.

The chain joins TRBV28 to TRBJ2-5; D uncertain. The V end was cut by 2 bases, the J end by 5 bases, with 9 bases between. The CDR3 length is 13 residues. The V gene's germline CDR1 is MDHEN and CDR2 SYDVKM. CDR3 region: CASSLNLRETQYF. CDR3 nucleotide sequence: TGTGCCAGCAGTTTAAACCTCAGGGAGACCCAGTACTTC.

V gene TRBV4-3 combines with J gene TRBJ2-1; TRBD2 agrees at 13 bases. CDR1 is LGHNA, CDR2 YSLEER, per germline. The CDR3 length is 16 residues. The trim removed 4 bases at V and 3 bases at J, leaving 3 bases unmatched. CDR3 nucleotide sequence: TGCGCCAGCAGCCCGACTAGCGGGGGGCTCTACAATGAGCAGTTCTTC. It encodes CASSPTSGGLYNEQFF.

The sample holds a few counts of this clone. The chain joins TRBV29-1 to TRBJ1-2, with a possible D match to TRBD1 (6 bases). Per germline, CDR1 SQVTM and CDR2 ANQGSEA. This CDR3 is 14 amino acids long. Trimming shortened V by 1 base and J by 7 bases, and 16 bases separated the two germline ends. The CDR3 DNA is TGCAGCGTTGAAGGGGGCCAGGGGTGGGGTGGCTACACCTTC. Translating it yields CSVEGGQGWGGYTF.

The CDR3 protein is CASRVAYFQETQYF. In nucleotides, the CDR3 is TGTGCCAGCAGGGTCGCCTATTTCCAAGAGACCCAGTACTTC. V is TRBV6-5 and J is TRBJ2-5; no clear D. Deletions cut 6 bases from V and 1 base from J, with 12 bases between. The CDR3 is made up of 14 amino acids. Germline V CDR1 and CDR2: MNHEY, SVGAGI.

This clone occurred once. Here the CDR3 DNA reads TGCGCCAGCAGCCAAGATTGGGGGCCAGGGCTTAATACGCAGTATTTT. Translated: CASSQDWGPGLNTQYF. The genes are TRBV4-3 and TRBJ2-3, with TRBD1 as a possible D gene (6 bases). Germline assignment: CDR1 LGHNA and CDR2 YSLEER. V lost 0 bases and J 7 bases, leaving 17 bases between the germline ends. The CDR3 covers 16 residues.

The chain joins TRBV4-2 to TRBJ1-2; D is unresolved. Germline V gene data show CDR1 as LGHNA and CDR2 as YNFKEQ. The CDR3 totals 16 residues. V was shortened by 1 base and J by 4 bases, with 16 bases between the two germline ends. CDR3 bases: TGTGCCAGCAGCCAAGCGATTCCTCCCTCTAGCTATGGCTACACCTTC. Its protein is CASSQAIPPSSYGYTF.

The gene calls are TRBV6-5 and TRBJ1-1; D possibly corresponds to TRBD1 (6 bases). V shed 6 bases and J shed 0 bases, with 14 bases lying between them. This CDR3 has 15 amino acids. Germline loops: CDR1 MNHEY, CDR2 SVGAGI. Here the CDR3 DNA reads TGTGCCAGCAGGGTGCTTGGACAGTTGAACACTGAAGCTTTCTTT. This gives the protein CASRVLGQLNTEAFF.

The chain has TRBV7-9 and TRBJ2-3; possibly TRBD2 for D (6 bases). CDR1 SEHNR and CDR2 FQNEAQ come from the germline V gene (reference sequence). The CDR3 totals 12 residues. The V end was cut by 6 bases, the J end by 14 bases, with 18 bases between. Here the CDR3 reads CASSHDGGKRYF. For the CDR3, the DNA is TGTGCCAGCAGTCACGACGGCGGGAAGAGGTATTTT.

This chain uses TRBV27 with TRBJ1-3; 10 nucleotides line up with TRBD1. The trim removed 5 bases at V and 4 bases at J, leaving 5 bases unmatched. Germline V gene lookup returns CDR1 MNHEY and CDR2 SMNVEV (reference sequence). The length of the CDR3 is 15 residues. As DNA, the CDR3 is TGTGCCAGCAGTCGACGGACAGGGGGGGGAAACACCATATATTTT. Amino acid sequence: CASSRRTGGGNTIYF.

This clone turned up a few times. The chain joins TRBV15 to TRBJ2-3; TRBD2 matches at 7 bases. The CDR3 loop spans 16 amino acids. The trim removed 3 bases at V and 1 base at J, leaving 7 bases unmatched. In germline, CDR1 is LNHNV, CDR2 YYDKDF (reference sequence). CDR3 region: CATSSERAGGTDTQYF. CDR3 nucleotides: TGTGCCACCAGCAGCGAACGGGCGGGGGGCACAGATACGCAGTATTTT.

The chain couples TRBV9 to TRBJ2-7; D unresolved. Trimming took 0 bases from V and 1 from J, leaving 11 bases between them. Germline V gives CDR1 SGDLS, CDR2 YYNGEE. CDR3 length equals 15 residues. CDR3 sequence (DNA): TGTGCCAGCAGCGTAGCTTCTGGCACATCCTACGAGCAGTACTTC. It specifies CASSVASGTSYEQYF.

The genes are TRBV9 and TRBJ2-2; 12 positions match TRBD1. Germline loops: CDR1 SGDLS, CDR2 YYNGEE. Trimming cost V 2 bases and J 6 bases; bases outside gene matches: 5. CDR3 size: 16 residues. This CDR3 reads CASSVGTGGAAGELFF. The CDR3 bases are TGTGCCAGCAGCGTGGGGACAGGGGGCGCGGCCGGGGAGCTGTTTTTT.

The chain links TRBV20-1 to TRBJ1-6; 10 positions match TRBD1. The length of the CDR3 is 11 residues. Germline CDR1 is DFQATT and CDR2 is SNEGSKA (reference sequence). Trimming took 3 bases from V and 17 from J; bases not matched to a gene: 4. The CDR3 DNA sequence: TGCAGTGCTAGCACGGGACAGGGGATCCACTTT. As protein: CSASTGQGIHF.

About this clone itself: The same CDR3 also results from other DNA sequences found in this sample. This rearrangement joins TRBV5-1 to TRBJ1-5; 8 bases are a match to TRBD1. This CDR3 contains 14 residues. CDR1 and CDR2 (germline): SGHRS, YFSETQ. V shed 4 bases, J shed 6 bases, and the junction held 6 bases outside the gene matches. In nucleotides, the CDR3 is TGCGCCAGCAGCCTAGGACAGGGAGGTCAGCCCCAGCATTTT. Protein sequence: CASSLGQGGQPQHF.

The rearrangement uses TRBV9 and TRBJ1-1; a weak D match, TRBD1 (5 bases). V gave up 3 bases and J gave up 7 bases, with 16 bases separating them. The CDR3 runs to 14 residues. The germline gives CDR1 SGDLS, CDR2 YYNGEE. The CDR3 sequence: CASSAGGEYGEAFF. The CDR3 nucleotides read TGTGCCAGCAGCGCCGGGGGTGAATACGGTGAAGCTTTCTTT.

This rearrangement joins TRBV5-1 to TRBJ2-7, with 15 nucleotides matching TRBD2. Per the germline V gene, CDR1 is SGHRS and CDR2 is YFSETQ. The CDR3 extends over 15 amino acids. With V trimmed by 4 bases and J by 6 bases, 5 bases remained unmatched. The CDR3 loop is CASSLGTSGGPEQYF. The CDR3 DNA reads TGCGCCAGCAGCCTTGGGACTAGCGGGGGGCCCGAGCAGTACTTC.

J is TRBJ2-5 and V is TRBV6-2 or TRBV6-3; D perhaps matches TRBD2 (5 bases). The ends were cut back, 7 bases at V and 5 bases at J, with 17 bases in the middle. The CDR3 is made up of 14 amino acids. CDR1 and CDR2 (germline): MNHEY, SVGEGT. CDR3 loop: CASTPSRPGETQYF. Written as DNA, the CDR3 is TGTGCCAGCACCCCGAGCCGGCCGGGGGAGACCCAGTACTTC.

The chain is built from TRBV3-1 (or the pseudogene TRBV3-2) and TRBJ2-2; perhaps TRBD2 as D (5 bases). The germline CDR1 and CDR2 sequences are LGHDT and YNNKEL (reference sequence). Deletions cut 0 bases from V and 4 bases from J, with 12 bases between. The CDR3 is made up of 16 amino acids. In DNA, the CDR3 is TGTGCCAGCAGCCAAGAGTGGGGAGTCGGCACCGGGGAGCTGTTTTTT. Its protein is CASSQEWGVGTGELFF.

The CDR3 DNA follows: TGTGCCAGCTCTGGAGATTACTATGGCTACACCTTC. The encoded protein is CASSGDYYGYTF. This chain links TRBV2 with TRBJ1-2; D is unclear. CDR1 SNHLY and CDR2 FYNNEI come from the germline V gene. This CDR3 is built from 12 residues. Deletions cut 8 bases from V and 3 bases from J, with 10 bases between.

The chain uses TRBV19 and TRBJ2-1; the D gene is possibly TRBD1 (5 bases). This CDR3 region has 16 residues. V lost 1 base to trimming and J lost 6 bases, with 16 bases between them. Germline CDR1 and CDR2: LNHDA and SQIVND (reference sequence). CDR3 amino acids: CASSIVPGHGSNEQFF. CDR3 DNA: TGTGCCAGTAGTATAGTCCCAGGGCACGGAAGCAATGAGCAGTTCTTC.

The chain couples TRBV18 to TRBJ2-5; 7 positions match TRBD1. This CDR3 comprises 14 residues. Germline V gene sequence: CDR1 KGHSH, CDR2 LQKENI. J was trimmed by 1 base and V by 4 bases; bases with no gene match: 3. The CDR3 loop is CASSLTGSQETQYF. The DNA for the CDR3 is TGTGCCAGCTCACTGACAGGGTCCCAAGAGACCCAGTACTTC. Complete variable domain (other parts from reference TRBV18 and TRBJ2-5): NAGVMQNPRHLVRRRGQEARLRCSPMKGHSHVYWYRQLPEEGLKFMVYLQKENIIDESGMPKERFSAEFPKEGPSILRIQQVVRGDSAAYFCASSLTGSQETQYFGPGTRLLVL.

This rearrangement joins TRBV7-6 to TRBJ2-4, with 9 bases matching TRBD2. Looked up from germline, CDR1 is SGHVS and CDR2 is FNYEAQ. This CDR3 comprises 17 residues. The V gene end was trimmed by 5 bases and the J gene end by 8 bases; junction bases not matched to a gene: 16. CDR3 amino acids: CASSPLAGTSPRDIQYF. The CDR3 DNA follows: TGTGCCAGCAGCCCCCTCGCCGGGACTAGCCCTCGGGACATTCAGTACTTC.

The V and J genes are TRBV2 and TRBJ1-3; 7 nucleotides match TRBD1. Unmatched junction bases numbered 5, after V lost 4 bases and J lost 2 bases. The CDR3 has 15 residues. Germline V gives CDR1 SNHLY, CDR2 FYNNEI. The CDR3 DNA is TGTGCCAGCAGTGGACAGGGAGCGGCTGGAAACACCATATATTTT. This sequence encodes CASSGQGAAGNTIYF. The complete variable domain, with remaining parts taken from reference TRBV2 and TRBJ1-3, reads EPEVTQTPSHQVTQMGQEVILRCVPISNHLYFYWYRQILGQKVEFLVSFYNNEISEKSEIFDDQFSVERPDGSNFTLKIRSTKLEDSAMYFCASSGQGAAGNTIYFGEGSWLTVV.

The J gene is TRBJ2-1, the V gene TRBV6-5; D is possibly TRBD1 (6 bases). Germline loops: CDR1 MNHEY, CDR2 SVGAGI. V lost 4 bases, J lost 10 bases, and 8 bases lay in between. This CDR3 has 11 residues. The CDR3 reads CASSWGREQFF. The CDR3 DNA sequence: TGTGCCAGCAGTTGGGGGCGAGAGCAGTTCTTC.

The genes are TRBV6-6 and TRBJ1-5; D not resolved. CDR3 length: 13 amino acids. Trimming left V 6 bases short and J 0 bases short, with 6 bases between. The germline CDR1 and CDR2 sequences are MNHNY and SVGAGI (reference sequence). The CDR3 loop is CASSPYSNQPQHF. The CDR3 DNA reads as TGTGCCAGCAGCCCCTATAGCAATCAGCCCCAGCATTTT.